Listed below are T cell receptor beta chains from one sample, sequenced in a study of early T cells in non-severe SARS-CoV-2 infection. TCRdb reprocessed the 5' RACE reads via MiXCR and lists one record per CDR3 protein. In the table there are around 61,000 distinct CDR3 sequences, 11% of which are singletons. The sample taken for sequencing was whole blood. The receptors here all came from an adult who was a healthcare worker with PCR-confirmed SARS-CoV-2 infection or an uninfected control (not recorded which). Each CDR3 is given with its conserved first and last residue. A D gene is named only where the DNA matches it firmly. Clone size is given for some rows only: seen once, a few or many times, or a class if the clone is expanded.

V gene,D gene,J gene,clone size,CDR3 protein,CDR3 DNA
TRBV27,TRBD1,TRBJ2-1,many,CASSRLLGQGIRGNEQFF,TGTGCCAGCAGTCGTCTCCTGGGACAGGGGATTCGCGGGAATGAGCAGTTCTTC
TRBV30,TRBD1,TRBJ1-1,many,CAWSADRAAEAFF,TGTGCCTGGAGCGCAGACAGGGCGGCTGAAGCTTTCTTT
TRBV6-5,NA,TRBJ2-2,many,CASLFSADTGELFF,TGTGCCAGCCTTTTTTCCGCCGACACCGGGGAGCTGTTTTTT
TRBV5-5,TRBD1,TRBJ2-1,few,CASSPRDRSHNEQFF,TGTGCCAGCAGCCCCCGGGACAGATCTCACAATGAGCAGTTCTTC
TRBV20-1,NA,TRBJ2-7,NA,CSARPVVGGSYEQYF,TGCAGTGCTAGGCCTGTGGTCGGTGGCTCCTACGAGCAGTACTTC
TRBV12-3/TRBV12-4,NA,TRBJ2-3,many,CASSRGQPVGTDTQYF,TGTGCCAGCAGCCGAGGACAGCCGGTTGGCACAGATACGCAGTATTTT
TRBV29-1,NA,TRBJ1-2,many,CSVADINYGYTF,TGCAGCGTTGCGGACATCAACTATGGCTACACCTTC
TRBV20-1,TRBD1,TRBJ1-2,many,CSAVDRDRGFGYTF,TGCAGTGCTGTAGACCGGGACAGGGGTTTTGGCTACACCTTC
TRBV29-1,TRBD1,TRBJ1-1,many,CSGLTGVTEAFF,TGCAGCGGCCTGACAGGGGTAACTGAAGCTTTCTTT
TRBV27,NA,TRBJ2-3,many,CASSFQGFTDTQYF,TGTGCCAGCAGTTTCCAGGGTTTTACAGATACGCAGTATTTT
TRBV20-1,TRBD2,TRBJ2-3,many,CSAPELGGGQDTQYF,TGCAGTGCTCCAGAGCTCGGGGGGGGCCAAGATACGCAGTATTTT
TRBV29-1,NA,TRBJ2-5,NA,CSTLPGAQETQYF,TGCAGCACCCTCCCAGGGGCCCAAGAGACCCAGTACTTC
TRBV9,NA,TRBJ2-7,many,CASSEGSISYEQYF,TGTGCCAGCAGCGAAGGTAGTATTTCCTACGAGCAGTACTTC
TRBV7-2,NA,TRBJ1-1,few,CASSYREATEAFF,TGTGCCAGCAGCTACAGGGAGGCCACTGAAGCTTTCTTT
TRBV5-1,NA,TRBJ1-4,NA,CASSLVGRNNEKLFF,TGCGCCAGCAGCTTGGTGGGGAGAAACAATGAAAAACTGTTTTTT
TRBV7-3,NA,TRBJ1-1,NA,CASSPHPNTEAFF,TGTGCCAGCAGCCCCCATCCGAACACTGAAGCTTTCTTT
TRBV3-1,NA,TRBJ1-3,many,CASSQDGTTGNTIYF,TGTGCCAGCAGCCAAGATGGGACAACCGGAAACACCATATATTTT
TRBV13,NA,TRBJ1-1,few,CASSLGSRAGTEAFF,TGTGCCAGCAGCTTAGGGTCCAGGGCAGGCACTGAAGCTTTCTTT